Many counts were recorded for the clone carrying this T cell receptor beta chain. What it binds is not known. Trimming took off 3 bases at V and 3 bases at J, with 2 bases between the two ends. CDR3 size: 12 residues. The V gene's germline CDR1 is LGHDT and CDR2 YNNKEL (reference sequence). The sample is drawn from a study of response to subunit inactivated influenza vaccine. Broader study findings: The authors put forward the suggestion that each seasonal influenza vaccination may bring in only a limited number of new T cells.

TCRdb fed the RT-PCR reads into MiXCR, producing one record per CDR3 protein. The table shows more than 400,000 distinct CDR3 sequences, with about 7.2% occurring only once. The chain has TRBV3-1 and TRBJ2-2; D is ambiguous. Sequencing was performed on PBMCs from blood, taken roughly 24 months after vaccination. The sequence derives from a man between 50 and 69 years old who received an inactivated influenza vaccine. CDR3 sequence (DNA): TGTGCCAGCAGCCATCACACCGGGGAGCTGTTTTTT. It translates to CASSHHTGELFF.